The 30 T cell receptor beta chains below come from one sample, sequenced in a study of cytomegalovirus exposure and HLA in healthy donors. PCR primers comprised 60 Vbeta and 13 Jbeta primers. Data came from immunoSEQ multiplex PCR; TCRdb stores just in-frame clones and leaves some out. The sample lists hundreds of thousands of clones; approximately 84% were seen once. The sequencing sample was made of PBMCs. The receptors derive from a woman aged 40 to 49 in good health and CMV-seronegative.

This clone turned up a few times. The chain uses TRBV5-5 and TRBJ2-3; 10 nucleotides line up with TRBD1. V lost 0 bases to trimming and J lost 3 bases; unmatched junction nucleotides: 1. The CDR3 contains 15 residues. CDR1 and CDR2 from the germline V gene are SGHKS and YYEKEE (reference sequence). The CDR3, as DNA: TGTGCCAGCAGCTTGGGGGGACAGGGGACAGATACGCAGTATTTT. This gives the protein CASSLGGQGTDTQYF. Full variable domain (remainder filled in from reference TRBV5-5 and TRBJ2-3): DAGVTQSPTHLIKTRGQQVTLRCSPISGHKSVSWYQQVLGQGPQFIFQYYEKEERGRGNFPDRFSARQFPNYSSELNVNALLLGDSALYLCASSLGGQGTDTQYFGPGTRLTVL.

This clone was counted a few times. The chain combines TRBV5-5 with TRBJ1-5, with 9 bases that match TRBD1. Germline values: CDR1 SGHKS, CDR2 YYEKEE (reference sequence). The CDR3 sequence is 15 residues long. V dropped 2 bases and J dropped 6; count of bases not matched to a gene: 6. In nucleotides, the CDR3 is TGTGCCAGCAGCTTTGGTGGGACAGGGAGTCAGCCCCAGCATTTT. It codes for CASSFGGTGSQPQHF.

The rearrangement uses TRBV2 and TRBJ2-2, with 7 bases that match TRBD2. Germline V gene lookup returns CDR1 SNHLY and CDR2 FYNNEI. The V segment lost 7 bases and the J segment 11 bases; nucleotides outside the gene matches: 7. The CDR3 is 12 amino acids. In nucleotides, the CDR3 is TGTGCCAGCACAGAGCGGGGACGCGAGCTGTTTTTT. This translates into CASTERGRELFF.

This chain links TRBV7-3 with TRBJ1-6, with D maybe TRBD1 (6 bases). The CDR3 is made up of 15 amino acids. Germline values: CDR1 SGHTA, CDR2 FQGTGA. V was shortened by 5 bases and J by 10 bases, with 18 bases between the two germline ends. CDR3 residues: CASSQRQGFGSPLHF. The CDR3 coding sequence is TGTGCCAGCAGCCAAAGGCAGGGGTTTGGCTCACCCCTCCACTTT. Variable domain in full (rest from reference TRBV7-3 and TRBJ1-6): GAGVSQTPSNKVTEKGKYVELRCDPISGHTALYWYRQSLGQGPEFLIYFQGTGAADDSGLPNDRFFAVRPEGSVSTLKIQRTERGDSAVYLCASSQRQGFGSPLHFGNGTRLTVT.

The DNA of the CDR3 is TGTGCCAGCAGGACAGAGAACAATCAGCCCCAGCATTTT. Translating it yields CASRTENNQPQHF. V usage is TRBV6-1 and J usage is TRBJ1-5; possibly TRBD1 for D (5 bases). Germline-derived CDR1 and CDR2 are MNHNS and SASEGT. The CDR3 runs 13 residues. V was shortened by 6 bases and J by 3 bases, with 9 bases between the two germline ends.

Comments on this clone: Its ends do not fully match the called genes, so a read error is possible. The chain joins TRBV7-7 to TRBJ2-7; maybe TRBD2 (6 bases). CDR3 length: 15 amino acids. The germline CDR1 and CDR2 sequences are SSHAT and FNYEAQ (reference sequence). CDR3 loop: CASSYRTTPDYEQYF. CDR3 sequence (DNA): TGTGCTAGCAGCTACCGGACTACGCCCGACTACGAGCAGTACTTC.

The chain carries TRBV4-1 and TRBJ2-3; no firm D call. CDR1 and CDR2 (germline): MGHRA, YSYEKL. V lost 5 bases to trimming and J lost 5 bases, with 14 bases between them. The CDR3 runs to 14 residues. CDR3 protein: CASSSPWAGDTQYF. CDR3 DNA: TGCGCCAGCAGCAGTCCATGGGCAGGAGATACGCAGTATTTT.

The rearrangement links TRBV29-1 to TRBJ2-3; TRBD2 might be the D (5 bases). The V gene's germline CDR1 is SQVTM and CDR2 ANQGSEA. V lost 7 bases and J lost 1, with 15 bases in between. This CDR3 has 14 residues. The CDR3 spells CSERTPLGTDTQYF. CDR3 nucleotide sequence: TGCAGCGAGCGGACCCCTTTGGGCACAGATACGCAGTATTTT.

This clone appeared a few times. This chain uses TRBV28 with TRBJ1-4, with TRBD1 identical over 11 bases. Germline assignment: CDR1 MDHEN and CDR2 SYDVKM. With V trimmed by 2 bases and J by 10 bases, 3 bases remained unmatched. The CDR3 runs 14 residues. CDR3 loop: CASSLGDRGGKLFF. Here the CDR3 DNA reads TGTGCCAGCAGTTTAGGGGACAGGGGGGGAAAACTGTTTTTT.

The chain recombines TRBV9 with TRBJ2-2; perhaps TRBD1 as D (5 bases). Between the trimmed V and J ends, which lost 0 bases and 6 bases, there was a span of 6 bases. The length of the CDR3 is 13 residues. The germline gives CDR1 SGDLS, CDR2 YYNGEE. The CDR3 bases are TGTGCCAGCAGCGTAGGGGGCGCCGGGGAGCTGTTTTTT. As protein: CASSVGGAGELFF.

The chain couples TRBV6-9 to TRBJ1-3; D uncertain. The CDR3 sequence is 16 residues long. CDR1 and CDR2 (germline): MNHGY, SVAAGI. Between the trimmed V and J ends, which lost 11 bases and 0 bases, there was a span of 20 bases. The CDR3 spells CASSTRGTDSGNTIYF. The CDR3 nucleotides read TGTGCCTCTTCAACCCGGGGAACTGACTCTGGAAACACCATATATTTT.

This chain's CDR3 is CASSLRSLASREQYF. For the CDR3, the DNA is TGTGCCAGCAGCTTACGAAGTCTCGCTAGTAGGGAGCAGTACTTC. V is TRBV7-2 and J is TRBJ2-7; D unresolved. With 2 bases removed from V and 7 bases from J, the gap between germline ends came to 18 bases. CDR3 length: 15 residues. Germline V gives CDR1 SGHTA, CDR2 FQGNSA. The complete variable domain, with remaining parts taken from reference TRBV7-2 and TRBJ2-7, reads GAGVSQSPSNKVTEKGKDVELRCDPISGHTALYWYRQSLGQGLEFLIYFQGNSAPDKSGLPSDRFSAERTGGSVSTLTIQRTQQEDSAVYLCASSLRSLASREQYFGPGTRLTVT.

As DNA, the CDR3 is TGTGCCAGCTCATCGACAGGGGCAGATACGCAGTATTTT. This sequence encodes CASSSTGADTQYF. This chain connects TRBV28 to TRBJ2-3, with 8 bases that match TRBD1. The germline V gene encodes CDR1 MDHEN and CDR2 SYDVKM. The CDR3 sequence is 13 residues long. With V trimmed by 8 bases and J by 4 bases, 5 bases remained unmatched.

The CDR3: CAWSKRGQANSPLHF. The CDR3 DNA is TGTGCCTGGAGCAAACGGGGACAGGCCAATTCACCCCTCCACTTT. The chain carries TRBV30 and TRBJ1-6; 8 nucleotides line up with TRBD1. CDR3 length: 15 amino acids. CDR1 and CDR2 (germline): GTSNPN, SVGIG (reference sequence). The trim removed 3 bases at V and 7 bases at J, leaving 8 bases unmatched.

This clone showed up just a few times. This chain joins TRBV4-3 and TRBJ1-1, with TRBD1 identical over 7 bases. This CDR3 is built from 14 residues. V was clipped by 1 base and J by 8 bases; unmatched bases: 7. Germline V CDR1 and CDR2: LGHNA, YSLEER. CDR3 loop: CASSQVWRGREAFF. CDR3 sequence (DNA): TGCGCCAGCAGCCAAGTTTGGAGGGGGCGCGAAGCTTTCTTT.

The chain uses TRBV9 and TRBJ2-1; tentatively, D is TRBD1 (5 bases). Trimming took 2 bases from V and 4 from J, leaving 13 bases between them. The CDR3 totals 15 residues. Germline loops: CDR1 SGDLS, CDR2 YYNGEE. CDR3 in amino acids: CASSVRDRSYNEQFF. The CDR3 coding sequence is TGTGCCAGCAGCGTCAGGGATAGATCATACAATGAGCAGTTCTTC.

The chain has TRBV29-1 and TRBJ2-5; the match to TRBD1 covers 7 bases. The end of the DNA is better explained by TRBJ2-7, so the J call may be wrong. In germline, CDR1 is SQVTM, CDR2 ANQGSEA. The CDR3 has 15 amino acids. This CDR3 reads CSVERPGQSSYEQYF. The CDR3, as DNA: TGCAGCGTTGAACGTCCGGGACAGAGCTCCTACGAGCAGTACTTC.

The CDR3 DNA reads TGTGCCAGCAGTTTCCCGGGTTTGCGCAATCAGCCCCAGCATTTT. Translated, it gives CASSFPGLRNQPQHF. V and J are TRBV28 and TRBJ1-5; D is uncertain. Germline V gives CDR1 MDHEN, CDR2 SYDVKM. The CDR3 is 15 amino acids. V was clipped by 3 bases and J by 2 bases, with 11 bases between them.

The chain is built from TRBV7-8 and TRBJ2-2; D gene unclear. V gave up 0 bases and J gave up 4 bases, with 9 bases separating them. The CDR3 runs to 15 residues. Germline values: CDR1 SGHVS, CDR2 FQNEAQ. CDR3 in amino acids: CASSLASAGTGELFF. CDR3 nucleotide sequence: TGTGCCAGCAGCTTAGCTTCTGCCGGCACCGGGGAGCTGTTTTTT.

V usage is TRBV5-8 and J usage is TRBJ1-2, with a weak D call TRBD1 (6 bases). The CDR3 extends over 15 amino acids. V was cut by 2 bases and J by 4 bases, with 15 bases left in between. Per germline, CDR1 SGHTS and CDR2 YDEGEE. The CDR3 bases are TGTGCCAGCAGCTTCTCAGGGGACGGAACCTATGGCTACACCTTC. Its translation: CASSFSGDGTYGYTF.

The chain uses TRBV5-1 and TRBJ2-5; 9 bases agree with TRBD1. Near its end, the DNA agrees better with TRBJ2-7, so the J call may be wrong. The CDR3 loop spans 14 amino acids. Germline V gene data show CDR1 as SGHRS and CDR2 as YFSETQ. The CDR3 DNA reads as TGCGCCAGCCATGTGGGACAGGGAATCTACGAGCAGTACTTC. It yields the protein CASHVGQGIYEQYF.

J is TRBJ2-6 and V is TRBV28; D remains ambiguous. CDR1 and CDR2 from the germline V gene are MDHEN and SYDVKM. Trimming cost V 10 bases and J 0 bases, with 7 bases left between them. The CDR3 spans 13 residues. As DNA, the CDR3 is TGTGCCATCCAGGACTCTGGGGCCAACGTCCTGACTTTC. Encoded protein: CAIQDSGANVLTF.

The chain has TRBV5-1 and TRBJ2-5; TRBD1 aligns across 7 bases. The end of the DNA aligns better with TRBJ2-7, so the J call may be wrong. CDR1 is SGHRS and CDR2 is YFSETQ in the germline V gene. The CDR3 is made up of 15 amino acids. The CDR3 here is CASSSLQGPTYEQYF. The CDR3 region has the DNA TGCGCCAGCAGCTCCTTACAGGGGCCCACCTACGAGCAGTACTTC.

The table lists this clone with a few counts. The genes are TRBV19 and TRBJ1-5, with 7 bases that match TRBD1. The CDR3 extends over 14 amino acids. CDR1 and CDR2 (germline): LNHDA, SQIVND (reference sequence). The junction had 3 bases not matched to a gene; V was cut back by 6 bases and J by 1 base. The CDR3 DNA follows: TGTGCCAGTAGCTCAGGGGGGAGCAATCAGCCCCAGCATTTT. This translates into CASSSGGSNQPQHF.

The CDR3 sequence is CASTLGQGPPLHF. The CDR3 region has the DNA TGTGCCAGCACCCTAGGACAGGGCCCACCCCTCCACTTT. The chain combines TRBV11-2 with TRBJ1-6; TRBD1 agrees at 8 bases. CDR1 is SGHAT and CDR2 is FQNNGV in the germline V gene. The CDR3 is made up of 13 amino acids. The V gene end was trimmed by 7 bases and the J gene end by 11 bases; junction bases not matched to a gene: 7.

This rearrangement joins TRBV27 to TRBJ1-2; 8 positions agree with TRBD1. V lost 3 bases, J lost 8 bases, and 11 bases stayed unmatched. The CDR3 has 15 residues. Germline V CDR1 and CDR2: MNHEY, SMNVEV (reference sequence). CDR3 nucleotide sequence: TGTGCCAGCAGTTTCGCAGGACAGGGCCCGGGGGGCTACACCTTC. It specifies CASSFAGQGPGGYTF.

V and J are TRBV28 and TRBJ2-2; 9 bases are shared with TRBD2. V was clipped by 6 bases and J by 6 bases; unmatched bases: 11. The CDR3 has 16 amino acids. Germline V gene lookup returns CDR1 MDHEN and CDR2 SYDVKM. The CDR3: CASRVGGGANAGELFF. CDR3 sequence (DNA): TGTGCCAGCAGGGTTGGCGGGGGGGCCAACGCCGGGGAGCTGTTTTTT.

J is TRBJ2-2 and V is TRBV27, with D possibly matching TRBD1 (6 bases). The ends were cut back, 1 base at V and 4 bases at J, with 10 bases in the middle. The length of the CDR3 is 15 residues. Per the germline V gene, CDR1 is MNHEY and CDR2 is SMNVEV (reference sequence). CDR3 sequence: CASSLLAGATGELFF. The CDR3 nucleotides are TGTGCCAGCAGTTTATTGGCAGGGGCCACCGGGGAGCTGTTTTTT.

CDR3 sequence: CASSRDRYEETQYF. The DNA for the CDR3 is TGTGCCAGCAGCCGGGACAGATACGAAGAGACCCAGTACTTC. The chain is built from TRBV9 and TRBJ2-5; 7 nucleotides agree with TRBD1. The germline CDR1 and CDR2 sequences are SGDLS and YYNGEE. V was pared by 4 bases and J by 3 bases, with 6 bases of the junction left unmatched. The CDR3 length is 14 residues.

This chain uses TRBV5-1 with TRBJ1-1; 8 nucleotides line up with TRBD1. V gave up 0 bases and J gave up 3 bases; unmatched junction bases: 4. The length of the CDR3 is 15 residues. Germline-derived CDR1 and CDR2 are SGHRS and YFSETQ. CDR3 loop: CASSLGQGAHTEAFF. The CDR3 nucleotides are TGCGCCAGCAGCTTGGGGCAGGGGGCGCACACTGAAGCTTTCTTT.